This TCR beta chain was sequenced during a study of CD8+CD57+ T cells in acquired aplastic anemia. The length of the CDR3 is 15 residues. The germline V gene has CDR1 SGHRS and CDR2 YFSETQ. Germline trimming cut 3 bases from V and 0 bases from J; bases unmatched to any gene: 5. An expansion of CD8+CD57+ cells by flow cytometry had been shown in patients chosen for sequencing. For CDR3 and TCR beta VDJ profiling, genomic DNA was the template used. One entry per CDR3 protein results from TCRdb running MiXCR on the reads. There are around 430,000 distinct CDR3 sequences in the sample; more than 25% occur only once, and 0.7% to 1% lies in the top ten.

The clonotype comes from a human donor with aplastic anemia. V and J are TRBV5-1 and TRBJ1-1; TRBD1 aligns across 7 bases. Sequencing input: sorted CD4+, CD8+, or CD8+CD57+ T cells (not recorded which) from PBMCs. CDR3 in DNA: TGCGCCAGCAGCTGGGGACAGACCATGAACACTGAAGCTTTCTTT. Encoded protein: CASSWGQTMNTEAFF.